Listed below are T cell receptor beta chains from one sample, sequenced in a study of blood T cell repertoires in COVID-19. TCRdb's copy holds only in-frame clones and misses some; the assay was immunoSEQ multiplex PCR. Of around 140,000 clones detected, around 89% appear once; the ten largest clones hold under 13%. Sequences were obtained from peripheral blood. These receptors were taken from a man aged 45-60 years with acute or convalescent COVID-19. The CDR3 runs from the conserved cysteine through the conserved F or W. A D gene is named only where the DNA matches it firmly. Rows may omit the clone size; those that give it use once, few, many or a size class.

v_call: TRBV10-3; j_call: TRBJ1-2; clone_size: .; d_call: .; cdr3_aa: CAISEASAGYGYTF; cdr3_nt: TGTGCCATCAGCGAGGCCTCGGCAGGCTATGGCTACACCTTC
v_call: TRBV5-1; j_call: TRBJ2-2; clone_size: .; d_call: TRBD1; cdr3_aa: CASSLQGQGGTGELFF; cdr3_nt: TGCGCCAGCAGCTTACAGGGACAGGGTGGTACCGGGGAGCTGTTTTTT
v_call: TRBV6-5; j_call: TRBJ1-1; clone_size: .; d_call: .; cdr3_aa: CASSPDRGSTEAFF; cdr3_nt: TGTGCCAGCAGTCCGGACAGAGGGAGCACTGAAGCTTTCTTT
v_call: TRBV28; j_call: TRBJ1-2; clone_size: .; d_call: .; cdr3_aa: CASSTTGPEGYTF; cdr3_nt: TGTGCCAGCAGTACTACAGGTCCAGAGGGCTACACCTTC
v_call: TRBV10-3; j_call: TRBJ1-3; clone_size: .; d_call: TRBD1; cdr3_aa: CAITSGQGGGNTIYF; cdr3_nt: TGTGCCATCACCAGCGGACAGGGGGGCGGAAACACCATATATTTT
v_call: TRBV9; j_call: TRBJ2-3; clone_size: .; d_call: TRBD2; cdr3_aa: CASSMGLTDTQYF; cdr3_nt: TGTGCCAGCAGCATGGGACTAACAGATACGCAGTATTTT
v_call: TRBV2; j_call: TRBJ1-5; clone_size: once; d_call: TRBD1; cdr3_aa: CASSENRQGANQPQHF; cdr3_nt: TGTGCCAGCAGTGAAAATAGGCAGGGGGCGAATCAGCCCCAGCATTTT
v_call: TRBV15; j_call: TRBJ1-2; clone_size: few; d_call: .; cdr3_aa: CATSGRTPGLSGYTF; cdr3_nt: TGTGCCACCAGCGGCCGAACGCCGGGTCTGAGTGGCTACACCTTC
v_call: TRBV28; j_call: TRBJ1-2; clone_size: .; d_call: .; cdr3_aa: CASRGRARGSYGYTF; cdr3_nt: TGTGCCAGCAGGGGCAGGGCTCGGGGGTCCTATGGCTACACCTTC
v_call: TRBV6-5; j_call: TRBJ1-5; clone_size: few; d_call: .; cdr3_aa: CASSQPDIQPQHF; cdr3_nt: TGTGCCAGCAGTCAGCCCGACATTCAGCCCCAGCATTTT
v_call: TRBV7-2; j_call: TRBJ1-1; clone_size: .; d_call: .; cdr3_aa: CASHIRTAYTEAFF; cdr3_nt: TGTGCCAGCCACATCCGGACAGCTTATACTGAAGCTTTCTTT
v_call: TRBV10-3; j_call: TRBJ1-2; clone_size: .; d_call: .; cdr3_aa: CAITEEDYGYTF; cdr3_nt: TGTGCCATCACCGAAGAGGACTATGGCTACACCTTC
v_call: TRBV19; j_call: TRBJ2-5; clone_size: .; d_call: TRBD1; cdr3_aa: CATLGQGARYF; cdr3_nt: TGTGCCACCCTGGGGCAGGGGGCACGTTACTTC
v_call: TRBV6-5; j_call: TRBJ2-7; clone_size: once; d_call: .; cdr3_aa: CASRREYEQYF; cdr3_nt: TGTGCCTCCCGTCGGGAATACGAGCAGTACTTC
v_call: TRBV5-4; j_call: TRBJ2-3; clone_size: .; d_call: .; cdr3_aa: CASSRQDSTDTQYF; cdr3_nt: TGTGCCAGCAGCCGGCAGGATAGCACAGATACGCAGTATTTT
v_call: TRBV6-5; j_call: TRBJ2-7; clone_size: .; d_call: TRBD1; cdr3_aa: CASGRDRSYEQYF; cdr3_nt: TGTGCCAGCGGAAGGGACAGATCCTACGAGCAGTACTTC
v_call: TRBV3-1/TRBV3-2; j_call: TRBJ2-2; clone_size: .; d_call: TRBD2; cdr3_aa: CASSQGLLAGGPNGELFF; cdr3_nt: TGTGCCAGCAGCCAAGGTCTACTAGCGGGGGGGCCTAACGGGGAGCTGTTTTTT
v_call: TRBV10-2; j_call: TRBJ1-2; clone_size: .; d_call: TRBD1; cdr3_aa: CASRPAVQGDGYTF; cdr3_nt: TGCGCCAGCAGACCGGCCGTTCAGGGGGATGGCTACACCTTC